The source of this T cell receptor beta chain is a study of cytomegalovirus exposure and HLA in healthy donors. V lost 0 bases, J lost 2 bases, and 16 bases lay in between. The CDR3 spans 17 residues. Germline CDR1 reads SGDLS; CDR2 reads YYNGEE. Primers for the PCR totalled 60 Vbeta and 13 Jbeta. Only in-frame clones appear in the TCRdb table, and some are missing; sequencing was by immunoSEQ multiplex PCR. The sample shows around 120,000 clones, about 86% of them seen only once. Sequenced material: PBMCs. The chain has TRBV9 and TRBJ2-3, with a weak D call TRBD1 (6 bases). The TCR was taken from a man aged 18 to 35 in good health and CMV-seronegative. CDR3 loop: CASSVEGGTSTTDTQYF. DNA of the CDR3: TGTGCCAGCAGCGTAGAAGGGGGAACTAGTACCACAGATACGCAGTATTTT.